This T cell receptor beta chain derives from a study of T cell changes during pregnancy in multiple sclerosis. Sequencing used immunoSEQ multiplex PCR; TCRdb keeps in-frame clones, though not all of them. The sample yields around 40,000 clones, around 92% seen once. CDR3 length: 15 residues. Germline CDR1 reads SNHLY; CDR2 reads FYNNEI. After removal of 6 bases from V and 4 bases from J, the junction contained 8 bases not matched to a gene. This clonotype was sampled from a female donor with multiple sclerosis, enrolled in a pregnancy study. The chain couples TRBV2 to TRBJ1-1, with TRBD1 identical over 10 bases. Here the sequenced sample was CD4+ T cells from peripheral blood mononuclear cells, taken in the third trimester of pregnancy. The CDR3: CASRDRGIVGTEAFF. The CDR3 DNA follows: TGTGCCAGCAGGGACAGGGGGATTGTTGGCACTGAAGCTTTCTTT.